Reported below is one T cell receptor beta chain. Its matching antigen is unknown. This specimen comes from a study of cytomegalovirus exposure and HLA in healthy donors. General study results and limits: Rare TCR sequences dominated, though some public TCRs recurred in many donors. Subsequent analysis found a tendency for first-cohort TCR clusters to co-occur within the approximately 130 validation repertoires.

Data came from immunoSEQ multiplex PCR; TCRdb stores just in-frame clones and leaves some out. The profile shows 170,000 or so clones, 85% of them singletons. CDR3 size: 15 residues. Trimming shortened V by 2 bases and J by 3 bases, and 14 bases separated the two germline ends. The germline gives CDR1 SGHRS, CDR2 YFSETQ. The V gene is TRBV5-1, the J gene TRBJ1-1; D not resolved. The sequencing input was PBMCs. The TCR comes from a man younger than 30 in good health and CMV-seropositive. The CDR3 is CASSFPGNEDTEAFF. DNA for the CDR3: TGCGCCAGCAGCTTCCCCGGGAACGAGGACACTGAAGCTTTCTTT.